Below, 23 T cell receptor beta chains from the same sample are listed, as sequenced in a study of shared clonotypes between healthy human individuals. This table comes from immunoSEQ multiplex PCR, and its TCRdb copy is limited to in-frame clones, with some not included. The data show about 980,000 clones, approximately 80% seen once. Specimen: memory CD4+ T cells sorted from blood. Subset here: CD45RA-negative fraction. The receptors were gathered from a man between 18 and 29 years old in good health.

This clone was seen a few times. This chain links TRBV28 with TRBJ1-4; 9 bases fit TRBD1. The CDR3 totals 16 residues. V shed 4 bases and J 4 bases; nucleotides not matched to a gene: 7. CDR1 and CDR2 (germline): MDHEN, SYDVKM. The CDR3 DNA reads as TGTGCCAGCAGTTCGGGACAGGGAGTAGGTAATGAAAAACTGTTTTTT. It codes for CASSSGQGVGNEKLFF. The variable domain in full, with the rest retrieved from reference TRBV28 and TRBJ1-4, is DVKVTQSSRYLVKRTGEKVFLECVQDMDHENMFWYRQDPGLGLRLIYFSYDVKMKEKGDIPEGYSVSREKKERFSLILESASTNQTSMYLCASSSGQGVGNEKLFFGSGTQLSVL.

V gene TRBV7-9 combines with J gene TRBJ2-3; 10 bases are shared with TRBD2. Per the germline V gene, CDR1 is SEHNR and CDR2 is FQNEAQ (reference sequence). V trimming: 4 bases; J trimming: 4 bases; junction bases outside the gene matches: 2. This CDR3 has 14 amino acids. The DNA of the CDR3 is TGTGCCAGCAGCTCCAGCGGGGGGGCAGATACGCAGTATTTT. Translation gives CASSSSGGADTQYF.

This chain connects TRBV6-5 to TRBJ2-7, with D unresolved. The CDR3 is 14 amino acids. V lost 0 bases and J lost 4, with 10 bases in between. Germline CDR1 and CDR2: MNHEY and SVGAGI. The CDR3 reads CASSYSARKYEQYF. CDR3 in DNA: TGTGCCAGCAGTTACTCAGCCAGAAAATACGAGCAGTACTTC.

The rearrangement joins TRBV19 to TRBJ1-1; 9 nucleotides agree with TRBD1. The CDR3 covers 15 residues. Germline CDR1 LNHDA, CDR2 SQIVND (reference sequence). V shed 1 base and J 5 bases; nucleotides not matched to a gene: 5. The CDR3 region is CASSIGDRVSTEAFF. CDR3 bases: TGTGCCAGTAGTATAGGGGACAGGGTTTCTACTGAAGCTTTCTTT.

This clone has just a few counts. CDR3 residues: CASSTGLAIRYEQYF. CDR3 bases: TGTGCCAGTAGTACCGGGCTAGCGATCCGCTACGAGCAGTACTTC. The chain couples TRBV19 to TRBJ2-7; a possible D gene is TRBD2 (6 bases). The germline V gene encodes CDR1 LNHDA and CDR2 SQIVND (reference sequence). Trimming took off 4 bases at V and 3 bases at J, with 16 bases between the two ends. The CDR3 is 15 amino acids.

DNA of the CDR3: TGTGCCAGCAGCTCGAGCAGGGACGGAAGAAAACTGTTTTTT. Translation: CASSSSRDGRKLFF. The chain is built from TRBV28 and TRBJ1-4, with D possibly TRBD1 on 5 matching bases. The germline V gene has CDR1 MDHEN and CDR2 SYDVKM. The CDR3 has 14 amino acids. Between the trimmed V and J ends, which lost 6 bases and 10 bases, there was a span of 18 bases. The full variable domain, rest sourced from reference TRBV28 and TRBJ1-4, is DVKVTQSSRYLVKRTGEKVFLECVQDMDHENMFWYRQDPGLGLRLIYFSYDVKMKEKGDIPEGYSVSREKKERFSLILESASTNQTSMYLCASSSSRDGRKLFFGSGTQLSVL.

The chain couples TRBV30 to TRBJ2-7, with D unclear. V was trimmed by 5 bases and J by 6 bases, leaving 11 bases between them. The CDR3 has 11 residues. Germline values: CDR1 GTSNPN, CDR2 SVGIG (reference sequence). The CDR3 loop reads CAWGRLPEQYF. For the CDR3, the DNA is TGTGCCTGGGGGCGTCTACCCGAGCAGTACTTC.

This clone was seen many times. The CDR3 sequence: CASGRSPGANVLTF. In DNA form, the CDR3 reads TGTGCCTCGGGGCGCTCGCCTGGGGCCAACGTCCTGACTTTC. This sequence joins TRBV6-4 and TRBJ2-6, with D tentatively TRBD1 or TRBD2 (5 bases each). There are 14 residues in the CDR3. Germline V CDR1 and CDR2: MRHNA, SNTAGT. V lost 11 bases, J lost 2 bases, and 13 bases lay in between.

The rearrangement uses TRBV6-1 and TRBJ2-2; no definite D call. Trimming shortened V by 7 bases and J by 5 bases, and 14 bases separated the two germline ends. The CDR3 has 14 amino acids. Germline V gene lookup returns CDR1 MNHNS and CDR2 SASEGT. The CDR3 DNA follows: TGTGCCAGCAAATCCCGGAGTATTACCGGGGAGCTGTTTTTT. Its translation is CASKSRSITGELFF.

This chain connects TRBV27 to TRBJ2-1; 12 nucleotides agree with TRBD2. The CDR3 is 15 residues long. The germline V gene encodes CDR1 MNHEY and CDR2 SMNVEV (reference sequence). With 6 bases clipped from V and 9 bases from J, the junction kept 9 bases outside the gene matches. The CDR3 reads CASRTMTSGRTEQFF. As DNA, the CDR3 is TGTGCCAGCAGAACGATGACTAGCGGGAGAACTGAGCAGTTCTTC.

This clone was detected only once. Other DNA sequences in this sample translate to the same CDR3. The rearrangement uses TRBV15 and TRBJ1-1; TRBD1 might be the D (5 bases). Looked up from germline, CDR1 is LNHNV and CDR2 is YYDKDF (reference sequence). Trimming took off 8 bases at V and 6 bases at J, with 19 bases between the two ends. The CDR3 runs 14 residues. The chain's CDR3 is CATSRGGGSAEAFF. The CDR3, as DNA: TGTGCCACCTCACGCGGCGGGGGGAGCGCTGAAGCTTTCTTT.

The chain carries TRBV19 and TRBJ2-7, with D hard to call. V lost 5 bases to trimming and J lost 0 bases, with 14 bases between them. Germline V CDR1 and CDR2: LNHDA, SQIVND (reference sequence). The CDR3 is 15 amino acids. CDR3 nucleotide sequence: TGTGCCAGTAGTCTTGCCTTTCCAAGCTCCTACGAGCAGTACTTC. Protein: CASSLAFPSSYEQYF.

In DNA form, the CDR3 reads TGTGCCACCAGCAGAGATTCAGGAACGGGAGGAACTGTCCTGACTTTC. It specifies CATSRDSGTGGTVLTF. This chain joins TRBV15 and TRBJ2-6, with TRBD2 matching over 7 bases. Germline trimming cut 0 bases from V and 13 bases from J; bases unmatched to any gene: 12. The germline CDR1 and CDR2 sequences are LNHNV and YYDKDF (reference sequence). CDR3 length: 16 residues.

This chain links TRBV5-1 with TRBJ2-1; 13 bases align to TRBD2. With 2 bases clipped from V and 10 bases from J, the junction kept 6 bases outside the gene matches. CDR1 and CDR2 (germline): SGHRS, YFSETQ. The CDR3 extends over 15 amino acids. The CDR3 here is CASSLGLAGAGEQFF. DNA of the CDR3: TGCGCCAGCAGCTTAGGACTAGCGGGAGCAGGGGAGCAGTTCTTC.

This clone was observed a handful of times. V is TRBV11-2 and J is TRBJ2-3; no firm D call. This CDR3 is 15 amino acids long. The germline V gene encodes CDR1 SGHAT and CDR2 FQNNGV. Between the trimmed V and J ends, which lost 5 bases and 6 bases, there was a span of 18 bases. This chain's CDR3 is CASSRNFGPMDTQYF. DNA of the CDR3: TGTGCCAGCAGCCGAAATTTTGGTCCGATGGATACGCAGTATTTT.

The CDR3 reads CASSRLASNTGELFF. The CDR3, as DNA: TGTGCCAGCAGTCGCCTAGCGTCGAACACCGGGGAGCTGTTTTTT. V and J are TRBV7-6 and TRBJ2-2, with D possibly TRBD2 on 6 matching bases. Germline CDR1 and CDR2: SGHVS and FNYEAQ. There are 15 residues in the CDR3. V was cut by 6 bases and J by 0 bases, with 11 bases left in between.

A few counts support this clone. The V gene is TRBV5-4, the J gene TRBJ2-1; 9 bases map to TRBD1. Germline CDR1 is SGHNT and CDR2 is YYREEE (reference sequence). With V trimmed by 4 bases and J by 6 bases, 11 bases remained unmatched. The CDR3 contains 16 residues. DNA for the CDR3: TGTGCCAGCAGCAGGCCCGGGACAGGGAGAATCAATGAGCAGTTCTTC. It translates to CASSRPGTGRINEQFF.

The chain is built from TRBV11-2 and TRBJ2-3; 8 bases align to TRBD2. V shed 3 bases and J 12 bases; nucleotides not matched to a gene: 5. The CDR3 loop spans 12 amino acids. From germline, CDR1 is SGHAT and CDR2 FQNNGV. The CDR3 bases are TGTGCCAGCAGCTTTGGACTAGCTCTCCAGTATTTT. This codes for CASSFGLALQYF.

The chain uses TRBV10-1 and TRBJ2-1; perhaps TRBD2 as D (5 bases). Trimming left V 6 bases short and J 4 bases short, with 10 bases between. Germline CDR1 WNHNN, CDR2 SYGVQD (reference sequence). The CDR3 contains 13 residues. Written as DNA, the CDR3 is TGCGCCAGCAGGGAGCGGCGATACAATGAGCAGTTCTTC. It is translated as CASRERRYNEQFF.

This chain joins TRBV6-5 and TRBJ2-3, with 12 bases matching TRBD2. Germline V gene lookup returns CDR1 MNHEY and CDR2 SVGAGI. The J segment lost 4 bases and the V segment lost 10 bases, leaving 6 bases of the junction unmatched. The CDR3 consists of 14 residues. The CDR3: CATLGLAGPDTQYF. CDR3 sequence (DNA): TGTGCCACCCTCGGACTAGCGGGGCCAGATACGCAGTATTTT.

The chain recombines TRBV13 with TRBJ1-1; a possible D gene is TRBD1 (6 bases). V dropped 4 bases and J dropped 2 bases, with 17 bases sitting between them. There are 16 residues in the CDR3. In germline, CDR1 is PRHDT, CDR2 FYEKMQ (reference sequence). The CDR3 sequence: CASSSYSRGSNTEAFF. The DNA for the CDR3 is TGTGCCAGCAGCTCGTATTCCAGGGGAAGTAACACTGAAGCTTTCTTT.

This clone occurred a few times. The gene calls are TRBV29-1 and TRBJ2-2; TRBD1 matches at 8 bases. The germline V gene has CDR1 SQVTM and CDR2 ANQGSEA. The V segment lost 3 bases and the J segment 6 bases; nucleotides outside the gene matches: 3. CDR3 length equals 13 residues. CDR3 protein: CSVDEQGAGELFF. CDR3 DNA sequence: TGCAGCGTTGATGAACAGGGGGCCGGGGAGCTGTTTTTT.

The chain has TRBV5-4 and TRBJ2-7, with 12 bases lining up with TRBD2. The CDR3 extends over 15 amino acids. V shed 1 base, J shed 4 bases, and the junction held 3 bases outside the gene matches. Per the germline V gene, CDR1 is SGHNT and CDR2 is YYREEE (reference sequence). The CDR3 region is CASSLLAGGVYEQYF. The CDR3 nucleotides are TGTGCCAGCAGCTTGCTAGCGGGAGGGGTGTACGAGCAGTACTTC. Full variable domain (missing parts from reference TRBV5-4 and TRBJ2-7): ETGVTQSPTHLIKTRGQQVTLRCSSQSGHNTVSWYQQALGQGPQFIFQYYREEENGRGNFPPRFSGLQFPNYSSELNVNALELDDSALYLCASSLLAGGVYEQYFGPGTRLTVT.